This TCR beta chain was profiled in a study of somatic mutations in cytotoxic T cells in rheumatoid arthritis. Profiling relied on immunoSEQ multiplex PCR, and the TCRdb table lists in-frame clones only, not all of them. The sample lists approximately 3,500 clones, approximately 80% occurring once. Germline CDR1 reads MDHEN; CDR2 reads SYDVKM. The CDR3 contains 14 residues. V lost 6 bases to trimming and J lost 2 bases; unmatched junction nucleotides: 4. The sequence was obtained from a man aged 50-60 years with rheumatoid arthritis. The sequencing sample was made of CD8+ T cells sorted from blood. The chain joins TRBV28 to TRBJ2-3; 8 bases map to TRBD1. The CDR3 bases are TGTGCCAGCAGAGAGGACAGGGCCACAGATACGCAGTATTTT. Protein sequence: CASREDRATDTQYF.